The clone carrying this T cell receptor (beta chain) came up many times. Its cognate antigen is unknown. This specimen comes from a study of cytomegalovirus exposure and HLA in healthy donors. The overall study: As released early, the data held about 85 million unique TCRs from HLA-typed donors. Findings of the study overall: About 87% or about 30% of the time was how often most TCR beta V segments were productive, according to an earlier analysis. Cytomegalovirus status, reportedly, was diagnosed with high specificity and sensitivity by the classifier. When analyzed later, a missense DCLRE1C variant was found to be linked to TCR beta V- and J-gene trimming.

PCR was performed using 60 Vbeta and 13 Jbeta primers. Some clones are missing from TCRdb's copy, which holds only in-frame ones; the method was immunoSEQ multiplex PCR. Of 100,000 to 130,000 clones in the sample, about 72% were seen once. The receptor comes from a man between 18 and 29 years old in good health and CMV-seronegative. What was sequenced was PBMCs.

The CDR3 DNA reads TGCGCCAGCAGCTTGGCCGGGACAGGGGGGGATACGCAGTATTTT. This codes for CASSLAGTGGDTQYF. The chain carries TRBV5-1 and TRBJ2-3; 11 bases are shared with TRBD1. J lost 6 bases, V lost 0 bases, and 3 bases had no gene match. This CDR3 is built from 15 residues. The germline gives CDR1 SGHRS, CDR2 YFSETQ.